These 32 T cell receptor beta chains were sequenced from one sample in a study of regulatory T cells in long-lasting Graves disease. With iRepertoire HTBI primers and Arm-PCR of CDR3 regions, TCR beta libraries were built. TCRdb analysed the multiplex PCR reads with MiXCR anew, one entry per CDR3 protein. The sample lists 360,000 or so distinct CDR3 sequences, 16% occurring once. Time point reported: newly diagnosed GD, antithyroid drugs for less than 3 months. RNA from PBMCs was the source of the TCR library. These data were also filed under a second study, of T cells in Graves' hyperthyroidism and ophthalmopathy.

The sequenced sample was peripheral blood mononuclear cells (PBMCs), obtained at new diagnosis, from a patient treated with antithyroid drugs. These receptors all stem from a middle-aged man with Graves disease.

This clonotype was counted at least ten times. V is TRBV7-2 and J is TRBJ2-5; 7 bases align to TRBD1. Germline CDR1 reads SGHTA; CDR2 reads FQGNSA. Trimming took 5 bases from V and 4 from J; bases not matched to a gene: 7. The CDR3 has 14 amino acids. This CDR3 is CASSTRGHGETQYF. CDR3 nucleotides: TGTGCCAGCAGCACTAGGGGGCATGGAGAGACCCAGTACTTC.

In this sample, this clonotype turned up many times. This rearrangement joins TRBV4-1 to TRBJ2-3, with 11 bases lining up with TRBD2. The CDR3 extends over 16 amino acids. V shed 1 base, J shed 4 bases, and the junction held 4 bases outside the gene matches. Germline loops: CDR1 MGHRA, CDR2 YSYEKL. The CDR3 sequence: CASSQVGLAASDTQYF. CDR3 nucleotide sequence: TGCGCCAGCAGCCAAGTGGGACTAGCGGCCTCAGATACGCAGTATTTT.

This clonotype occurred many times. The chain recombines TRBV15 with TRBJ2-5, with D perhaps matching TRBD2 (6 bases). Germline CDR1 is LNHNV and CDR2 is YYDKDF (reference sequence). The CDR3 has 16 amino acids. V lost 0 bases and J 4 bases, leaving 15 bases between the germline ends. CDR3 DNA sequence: TGTGCCACCAGCAGAGATCTACTAGCATCCCCAGAGACCCAGTACTTC. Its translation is CATSRDLLASPETQYF.

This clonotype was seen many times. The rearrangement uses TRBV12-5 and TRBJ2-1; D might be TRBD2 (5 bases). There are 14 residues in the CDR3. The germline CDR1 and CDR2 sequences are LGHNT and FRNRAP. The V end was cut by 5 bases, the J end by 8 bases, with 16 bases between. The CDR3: CASGADLAIDEQFF. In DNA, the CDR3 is TGTGCTAGTGGTGCCGACTTAGCGATCGATGAGCAGTTCTTC.

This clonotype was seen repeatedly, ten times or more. The CDR3 region is CASSLAGAYETQYF. The CDR3 DNA reads TGCGCCAGCAGCTTGGCCGGAGCTTATGAGACCCAGTACTTC. The chain employs TRBV5-1 and TRBJ2-5; no reliable D call. Deletions cut 0 bases from V and 5 bases from J, with 11 bases between. Germline-derived CDR1 and CDR2 are SGHRS and YFSETQ. The CDR3 is made up of 14 amino acids.

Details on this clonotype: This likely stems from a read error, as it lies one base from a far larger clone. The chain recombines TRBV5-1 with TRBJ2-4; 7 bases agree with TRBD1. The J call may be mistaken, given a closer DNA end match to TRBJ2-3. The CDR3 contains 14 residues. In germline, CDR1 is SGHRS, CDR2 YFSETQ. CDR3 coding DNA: TGCGCCAGCAGCATGGGACAGAGCACAGATACGCAGTATTTT. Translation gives CASSMGQSTDTQYF.

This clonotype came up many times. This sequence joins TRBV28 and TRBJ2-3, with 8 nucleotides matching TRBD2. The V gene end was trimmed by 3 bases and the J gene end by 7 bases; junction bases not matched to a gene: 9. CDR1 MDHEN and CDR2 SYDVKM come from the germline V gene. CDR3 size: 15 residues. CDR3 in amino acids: CASSFNRGGLYTQYF. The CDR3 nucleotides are TGTGCCAGCAGTTTCAATCGGGGGGGTCTGTATACGCAGTATTTT.

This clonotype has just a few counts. The DNA for the CDR3 is TGTGCCAGCAGCGTAATCCCCCGGACAGGGGGCTCGGGCACTGAAGCTTTCTTT. It translates to CASSVIPRTGGSGTEAFF. The chain links TRBV9 to TRBJ1-1, with TRBD1 identical over 11 bases. V was clipped by 1 base and J by 4 bases; unmatched bases: 12. Germline-derived CDR1 and CDR2 are SGDLS and YYNGEE. CDR3 length equals 18 residues.

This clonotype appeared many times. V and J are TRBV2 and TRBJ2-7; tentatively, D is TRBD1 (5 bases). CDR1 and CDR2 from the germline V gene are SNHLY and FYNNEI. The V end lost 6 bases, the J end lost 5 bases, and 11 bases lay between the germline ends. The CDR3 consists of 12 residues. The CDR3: CASRPRANEQYF. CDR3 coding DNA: TGTGCCAGCAGGCCCAGGGCCAACGAGCAGTACTTC.

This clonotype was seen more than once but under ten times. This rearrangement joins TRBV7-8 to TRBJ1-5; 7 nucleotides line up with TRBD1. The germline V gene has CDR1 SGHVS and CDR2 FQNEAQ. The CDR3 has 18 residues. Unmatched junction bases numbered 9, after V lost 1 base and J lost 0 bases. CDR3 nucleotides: TGTGCCAGCAGCTTAGTGGATTGGACAGGTTATAGCAATCAGCCCCAGCATTTT. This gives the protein CASSLVDWTGYSNQPQHF.

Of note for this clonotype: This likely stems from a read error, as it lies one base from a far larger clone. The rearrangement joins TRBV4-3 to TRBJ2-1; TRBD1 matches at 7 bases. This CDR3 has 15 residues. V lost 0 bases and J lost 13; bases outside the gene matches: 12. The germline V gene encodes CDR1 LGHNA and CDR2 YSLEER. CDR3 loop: CASSQEEHRGETQFF. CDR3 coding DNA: TGCGCCAGCAGCCAAGAGGAGCACAGGGGAGAGACCCAGTTCTTC.

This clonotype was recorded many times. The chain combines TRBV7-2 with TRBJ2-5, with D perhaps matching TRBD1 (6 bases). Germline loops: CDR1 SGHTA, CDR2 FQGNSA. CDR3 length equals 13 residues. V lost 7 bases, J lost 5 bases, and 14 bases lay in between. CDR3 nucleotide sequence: TGTGCCAGCACAGGGGAGCTAGGGGAGACCCAGTACTTC. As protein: CASTGELGETQYF.

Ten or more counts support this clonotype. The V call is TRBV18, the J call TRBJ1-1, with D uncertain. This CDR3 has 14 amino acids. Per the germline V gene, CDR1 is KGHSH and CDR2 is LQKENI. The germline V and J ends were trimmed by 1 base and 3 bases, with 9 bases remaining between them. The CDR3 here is CASSPQKVHTEAFF. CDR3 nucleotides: TGTGCCAGCTCACCACAGAAGGTTCACACTGAAGCTTTCTTT.

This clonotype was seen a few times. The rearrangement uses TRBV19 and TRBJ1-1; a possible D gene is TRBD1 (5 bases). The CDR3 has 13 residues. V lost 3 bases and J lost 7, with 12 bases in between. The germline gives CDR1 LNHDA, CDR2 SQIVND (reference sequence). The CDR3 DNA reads TGTGCCAGTAGTATTGTGGGGGGAAGTGAAGCTTTCTTT. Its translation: CASSIVGGSEAFF.

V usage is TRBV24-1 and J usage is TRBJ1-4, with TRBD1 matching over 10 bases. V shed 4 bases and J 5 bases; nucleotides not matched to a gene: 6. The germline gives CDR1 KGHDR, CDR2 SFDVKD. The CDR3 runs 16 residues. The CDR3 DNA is TGTGCCACCAGTGACACCCGACAGGGGGCGAATGAAAAACTGTTTTTT. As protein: CATSDTRQGANEKLFF.

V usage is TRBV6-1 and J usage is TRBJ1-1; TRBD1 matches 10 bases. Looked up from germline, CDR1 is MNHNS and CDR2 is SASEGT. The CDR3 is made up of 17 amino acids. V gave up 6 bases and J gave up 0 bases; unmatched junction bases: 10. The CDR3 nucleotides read TGTGCCAGCAGGATGGGACAGGGGTTAAGGGTGAACACTGAAGCTTTCTTT. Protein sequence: CASRMGQGLRVNTEAFF.

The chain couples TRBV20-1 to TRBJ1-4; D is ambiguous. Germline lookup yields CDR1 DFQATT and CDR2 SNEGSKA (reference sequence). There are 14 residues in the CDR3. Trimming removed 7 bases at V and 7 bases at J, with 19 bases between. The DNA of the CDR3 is TGCAGTGGATTCGAGGCAGGCGATAGTGAAAAACTGTTTTTT. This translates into CSGFEAGDSEKLFF.

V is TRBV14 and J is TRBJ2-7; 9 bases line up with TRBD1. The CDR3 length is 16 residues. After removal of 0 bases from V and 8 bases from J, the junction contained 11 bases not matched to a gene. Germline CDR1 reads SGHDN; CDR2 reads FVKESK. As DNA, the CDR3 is TGTGCCAGCAGCCAAGATCTGATTTGGACAGGGGAGAAGCAGTACTTC. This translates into CASSQDLIWTGEKQYF.

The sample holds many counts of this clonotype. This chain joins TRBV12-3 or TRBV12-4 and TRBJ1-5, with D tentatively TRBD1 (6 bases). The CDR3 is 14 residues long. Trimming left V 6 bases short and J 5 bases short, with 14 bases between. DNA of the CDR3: TGTGCCAGCAGCTTATCATCAGGGGATCAGCCCCAGCATTTT. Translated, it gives CASSLSSGDQPQHF.

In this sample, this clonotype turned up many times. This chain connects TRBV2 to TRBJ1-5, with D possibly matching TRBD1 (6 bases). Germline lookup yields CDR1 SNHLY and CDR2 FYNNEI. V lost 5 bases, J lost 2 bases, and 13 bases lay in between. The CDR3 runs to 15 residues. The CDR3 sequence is CASSTGTGGNQPQHF. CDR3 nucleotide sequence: TGTGCCAGCAGTACAGGGACGGGAGGCAATCAGCCCCAGCATTTT.

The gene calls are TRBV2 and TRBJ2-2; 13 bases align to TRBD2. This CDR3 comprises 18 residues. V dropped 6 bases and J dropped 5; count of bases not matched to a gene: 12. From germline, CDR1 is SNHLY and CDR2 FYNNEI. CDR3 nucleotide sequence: TGTGCCAGCAGAAGACTAGCGGGAGGCCTCCTAGGGACCGGGGAGCTGTTTTTT. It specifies CASRRLAGGLLGTGELFF.

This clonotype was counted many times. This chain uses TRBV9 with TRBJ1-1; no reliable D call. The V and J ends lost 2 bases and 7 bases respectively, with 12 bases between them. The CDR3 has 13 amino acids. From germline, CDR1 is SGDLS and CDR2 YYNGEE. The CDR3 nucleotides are TGTGCCAGCAGCGTCATGGGATCGGGTGAAGCTTTCTTT. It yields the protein CASSVMGSGEAFF.

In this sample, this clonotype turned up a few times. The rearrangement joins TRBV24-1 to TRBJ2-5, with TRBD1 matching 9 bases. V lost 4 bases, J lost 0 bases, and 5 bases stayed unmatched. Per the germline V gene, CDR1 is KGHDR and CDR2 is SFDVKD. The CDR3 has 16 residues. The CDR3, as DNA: TGTGCCACCAGTGACTACGGGACAGGGAACCAAGAGACCCAGTACTTC. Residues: CATSDYGTGNQETQYF.

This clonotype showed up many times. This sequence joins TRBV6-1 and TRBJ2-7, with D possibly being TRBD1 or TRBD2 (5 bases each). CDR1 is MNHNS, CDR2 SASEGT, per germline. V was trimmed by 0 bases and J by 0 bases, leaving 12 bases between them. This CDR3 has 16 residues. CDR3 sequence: CASSEALTGTSYEQYF. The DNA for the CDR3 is TGTGCCAGCAGTGAAGCGCTTACCGGGACCTCCTACGAGCAGTACTTC.

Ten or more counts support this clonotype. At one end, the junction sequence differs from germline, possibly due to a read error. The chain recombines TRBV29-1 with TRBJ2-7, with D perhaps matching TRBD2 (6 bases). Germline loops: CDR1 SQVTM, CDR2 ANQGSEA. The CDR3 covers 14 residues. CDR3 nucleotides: TGCAGCGTGGAAGGGACGGGAGACTCCTACGAGCAGTACTTC. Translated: CSVEGTGDSYEQYF.

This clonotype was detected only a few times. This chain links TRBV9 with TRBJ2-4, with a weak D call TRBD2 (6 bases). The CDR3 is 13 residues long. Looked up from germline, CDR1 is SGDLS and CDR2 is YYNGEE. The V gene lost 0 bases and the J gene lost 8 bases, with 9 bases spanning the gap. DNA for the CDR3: TGTGCCAGCAGCGTAGGAGAGCGGGACATTCAGTACTTC. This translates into CASSVGERDIQYF.

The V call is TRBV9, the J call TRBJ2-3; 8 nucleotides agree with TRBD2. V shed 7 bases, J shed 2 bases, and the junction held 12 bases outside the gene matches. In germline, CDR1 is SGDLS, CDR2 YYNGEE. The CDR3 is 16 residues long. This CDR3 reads CASGSRFSGATDTQYF. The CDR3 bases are TGTGCCAGCGGCTCCCGTTTTAGCGGGGCCACAGATACGCAGTATTTT.

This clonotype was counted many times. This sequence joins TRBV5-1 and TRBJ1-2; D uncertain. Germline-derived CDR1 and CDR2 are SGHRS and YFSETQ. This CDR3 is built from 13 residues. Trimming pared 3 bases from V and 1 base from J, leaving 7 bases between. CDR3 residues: CASSSGDNYGYTF. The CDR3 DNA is TGCGCCAGCAGCTCAGGAGATAACTATGGCTACACCTTC.

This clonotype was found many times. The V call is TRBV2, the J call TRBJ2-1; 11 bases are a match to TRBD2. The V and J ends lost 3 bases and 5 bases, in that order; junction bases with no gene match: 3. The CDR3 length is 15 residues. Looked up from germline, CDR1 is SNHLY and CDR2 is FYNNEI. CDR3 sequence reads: CASSDSSGGHNEQFF. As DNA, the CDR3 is TGTGCCAGCAGTGATTCTAGCGGGGGGCACAATGAGCAGTTCTTC.

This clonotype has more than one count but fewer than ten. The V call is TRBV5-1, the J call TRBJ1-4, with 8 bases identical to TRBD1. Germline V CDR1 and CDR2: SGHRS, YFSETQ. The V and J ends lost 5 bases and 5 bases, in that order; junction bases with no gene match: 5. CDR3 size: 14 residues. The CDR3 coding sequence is TGCGCCAGCAGAATGACAGGGGCGAATGAAAAACTGTTTTTT. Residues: CASRMTGANEKLFF.

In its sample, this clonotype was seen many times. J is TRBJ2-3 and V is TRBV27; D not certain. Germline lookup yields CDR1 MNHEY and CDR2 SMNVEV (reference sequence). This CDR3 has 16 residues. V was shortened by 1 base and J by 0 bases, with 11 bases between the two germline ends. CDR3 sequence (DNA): TGTGCCAGCAGTTTATACCTAGTCACTAGCACAGATACGCAGTATTTT. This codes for CASSLYLVTSTDTQYF.

The CDR3 reads CASSSWGIRLAGNTDTQYF. DNA for the CDR3: TGCGCCAGCAGCTCGTGGGGCATAAGACTAGCGGGGAACACAGATACGCAGTATTTT. The gene calls are TRBV5-1 and TRBJ2-3, with TRBD2 identical over 11 bases. CDR3 size: 19 residues. Germline V gene lookup returns CDR1 SGHRS and CDR2 YFSETQ. Unmatched junction bases numbered 14, after V lost 3 bases and J lost 2 bases.